Listed below are T cell receptor beta chains from one sample, sequenced in a study of shared clonotypes between healthy human individuals. Libraries were prepared by immunoSEQ multiplex PCR; TCRdb keeps only in-frame clonotypes and omits some of them. The sample shows around 2.3 million clones, around 95% of them seen only once. The sequencing sample was made of naive CD4+ T cells sorted from blood. The receptors derive from a young man in good health. The CDR3 runs from the conserved cysteine through the conserved F or W. The order of the fields is V gene, clone size, D gene, J gene, CDR3 DNA, CDR3 protein. The D gene is left open where the match is weak. Size values are once, few and many counts, or a class for expanded clones, and some rows have none.

>TRBV6-1|once|.|TRBJ2-7
TGTGCCAGCAGGGAGAGCACAGGCCCCTACGAGCAGTACTTC
CASRESTGPYEQYF
>TRBV5-1|.|.|TRBJ2-7
TGCGCCAGCAGCTTGGGGACGGCGAGATTAGAGTACTTC
CASSLGTARLEYF
>TRBV11-2|.|TRBD1|TRBJ2-4
TGTGCCAGCAGCTTTACAGGGGTGGGTCAGTACTTC
CASSFTGVGQYF
>TRBV2|.|.|TRBJ2-6
TGTGCCAGCATTGTAAGGCGGGTGAGCTCTGGGGCCAACGTCCTGACTTTC
CASIVRRVSSGANVLTF
>TRBV6-5|.|.|TRBJ1-2
TGTGCCAGCAGGGTCGACGGAAGCTATGGCTACACCTTC
CASRVDGSYGYTF
>TRBV5-6|.|.|TRBJ2-5
TGTGCCAGCAGCTCCACCGGTGGGCCCCAAGAGACCCAGTACTTC
CASSSTGGPQETQYF
>TRBV18|once|.|TRBJ2-2
TGTGCCAGCTCACCACCCGTAAACGGACCGAACACCGGGGAGCTGTTTTTT
CASSPPVNGPNTGELFF
>TRBV12-2|once|.|TRBJ1-4
TGTGCAAGTCGCTCTAGGGACGGCGATAATGAAAAACTGTTTTTT
CASRSRDGDNEKLFF
>TRBV6-5|.|.|TRBJ2-7
TGTGCCAGCAGGGTATCCGGGGCCTTAAACTACGAGCAGTACTTC
CASRVSGALNYEQYF
>TRBV5-4|once|.|TRBJ2-1
TGTGCCAGCAGCCCTTGGGAAGGCTCCTACAATGAGCAGTTCTTC
CASSPWEGSYNEQFF
>TRBV27|.|TRBD2|TRBJ2-1
TGTGCCAGCAGCAGGACTAGCGGGGGGGCGGGTTACAATGAGCAGTTCTTC
CASSRTSGGAGYNEQFF
>TRBV30|.|.|TRBJ2-2
TGTGCCTGGAGCCGGGCGAACACCGGGGAGCTGTTTTTT
CAWSRANTGELFF
>TRBV19|.|.|TRBJ2-5
TGTGCCAGTAGTACGGGCGGGGAGACCCAGTACTTC
CASSTGGETQYF
>TRBV7-3|.|TRBD1|TRBJ2-2
TGTGCCAGCAGCTCCCGGACAAGGACAGGGGAAGCCGGGGAGCTGTTTTTT
CASSSRTRTGEAGELFF
>TRBV30|.|.|TRBJ1-3
TGTGCCTGGAGTGTACATTCGGAAGCTGGAAACACCATATATTTT
CAWSVHSEAGNTIYF
>TRBV4-1|.|TRBD2|TRBJ2-3
TGCGCCAGCAGCCAAGAAAGGCGGGGGGTGTCAGATACGCAGTATTTT
CASSQERRGVSDTQYF
>TRBV2|.|TRBD1|TRBJ2-1
TGTGCCAGCAGGCCACGACAGGGGTACAATGAGCAGTTCTTC
CASRPRQGYNEQFF
>TRBV7-9|.|.|TRBJ2-2
TGTGCCAGCAGCCCGAGCATAGTAGACACCGGGGAGCTGTTTTTT
CASSPSIVDTGELFF
>TRBV5-6|.|TRBD2|TRBJ2-1
TGTGCCAGCAGCTGGGACCTAGCGGGAGTCGGTGAGCAGTTCTTC
CASSWDLAGVGEQFF
>TRBV27|.|.|TRBJ1-2
TGTGCCAGCAGCCCTCTCGGCCGCTATGGCTACACCTTC
CASSPLGRYGYTF
>TRBV28|.|TRBD2|TRBJ2-5
TGTGCCAGCAGTAACGGGACTAGTTGGGAGACCCAGTACTTC
CASSNGTSWETQYF
>TRBV10-3|.|.|TRBJ1-5
TGTGCCATCAGTGACCAGGGACTCACGAATCAGCCCCAGCATTTT
CAISDQGLTNQPQHF
>TRBV5-6|.|.|TRBJ1-4
TGTGCCAGCAGCTTGGAACTTGGGTTAGGCGAAAAACTGTTTTTT
CASSLELGLGEKLFF
>TRBV7-2|once|.|TRBJ1-2
TGTGCCAGTACCATACTCCAGGGCGCGAGCGGCTACACCTTC
CASTILQGASGYTF
>TRBV11-3|.|.|TRBJ2-5
TGTGCCAGCAGTCGCACCTCACAAGAGACCCAGTACTTC
CASSRTSQETQYF
>TRBV6-5|.|.|TRBJ1-6
TGTGCCAGCAGTTTCGGGCAGTGGAATTCACCCCTCCACTTT
CASSFGQWNSPLHF
>TRBV10-3|.|TRBD1|TRBJ2-7
TGTGCCATCAGTACACTGACAGGGTACGAGCAGTACTTC
CAISTLTGYEQYF
>TRBV7-2|.|TRBD1|TRBJ1-5
TGTGCCAGCAGCCTACAGGGGGCTCAGCCCCAGCATTTT
CASSLQGAQPQHF
>TRBV4-3|.|.|TRBJ1-3
TGCGCCAGCAGCCAAGATTGGTTATCTGGAAACACCATATATTTT
CASSQDWLSGNTIYF